The subject of this entry is one T cell receptor beta chain. Data came from immunoSEQ multiplex PCR; TCRdb stores just in-frame clones and leaves some out. The sample includes over 130,000 clones, around 89% of them seen just once. This sample was included in a study of T cell responses to AZD1222 COVID-19 vaccine. The sequenced sample was peripheral blood, obtained on day 0 of AZD1222 vaccination. The TCR sequence derives from an adult in good health.

CDR3 DNA sequence: TGTGCCAGCAGCTTAGTCCGGGGACTCGGCACAGATACGCAGTATTTT. Protein sequence: CASSLVRGLGTDTQYF. The V gene is TRBV11-2, the J gene TRBJ2-3, with D maybe TRBD2 (6 bases). V lost 1 base and J 1 base, leaving 12 bases between the germline ends. Germline CDR1 reads SGHAT; CDR2 reads FQNNGV. CDR3 length: 16 residues.